The 21 T cell receptor beta chains below come from one sample, sequenced in a study of Graves' ophthalmopathy and Graves' hyperthyroidism. Scientists amplified the TCR beta CDR3 regions from RNA transcripts. After a first-round RT-PCR with HTBI primers, a second-round multiplex PCR was run. TCRdb re-called the multiplex PCR reads with MiXCR, one entry per CDR3 protein. Among approximately 160,000 distinct CDR3 sequences listed, roughly two fifths were seen once. What was sequenced was peripheral blood. The receptors stem from a woman between 35 and 50 years old with Graves' ophthalmopathy.

This clonotype was found many times. A read error is possible here, since a much larger clone lies one base away. The chain uses TRBV19 and TRBJ2-7, with D maybe TRBD1 (6 bases). Germline-derived CDR1 and CDR2 are LNHDA and SQIVND (reference sequence). The CDR3 runs 14 residues. V was trimmed by 6 bases and J by 5 bases, leaving 17 bases between them. The CDR3 here is CASSPGGNENEQYF. CDR3 nucleotides: TGTGCCAGTAGCCCTGGGGGCAATGAGAACGAGCAGTACTTC.

This clonotype was observed many times. J is TRBJ2-7 and V is TRBV14; no reliable D call. The germline V and J ends were trimmed by 3 bases and 3 bases, with 15 bases remaining between them. The CDR3 sequence is 15 residues long. Germline-derived CDR1 and CDR2 are SGHDN and FVKESK. This CDR3 is CASSQAPDAYYEQYF. CDR3 DNA: TGTGCCAGCAGCCAGGCCCCGGACGCTTACTACGAGCAGTACTTC.

This clonotype has at least ten counts. The genes are TRBV5-1 and TRBJ2-7; D is possibly TRBD1 (6 bases). Per the germline V gene, CDR1 is SGHRS and CDR2 is YFSETQ. Trimming removed 0 bases from V and 4 bases from J, with 11 bases in between. CDR3 length equals 14 residues. This CDR3 is CASSLVGAGYEQYF. CDR3 nucleotides: TGCGCCAGCAGCTTGGTGGGGGCAGGGTACGAGCAGTACTTC.

This clonotype was observed at least ten times. The chain couples TRBV6-5 to TRBJ2-7; the match to TRBD1 covers 10 bases. Unmatched junction bases numbered 6, after V lost 0 bases and J lost 4 bases. Germline V gives CDR1 MNHEY, CDR2 SVGAGI. The CDR3 is 16 residues long. CDR3 sequence: CASSYSKVGQGYEQYF. In DNA form, the CDR3 reads TGTGCCAGCAGTTACTCGAAGGTGGGACAGGGGTACGAGCAGTACTTC.

This clonotype was seen many times. This chain uses TRBV29-1 with TRBJ2-7; a weak D match, TRBD2 (6 bases). Germline V gene sequence: CDR1 SQVTM, CDR2 ANQGSEA. The V and J ends lost 0 bases and 4 bases respectively, with 10 bases between them. The CDR3 extends over 13 amino acids. As DNA, the CDR3 is TGCAGCGTTGAAGAGCCGGGGGTTTACGAGCAGTACTTC. Protein product: CSVEEPGVYEQYF.

The chain carries TRBV20-1 and TRBJ1-2, with 9 bases that match TRBD1. Germline loops: CDR1 DFQATT, CDR2 SNEGSKA (reference sequence). Trimming took 6 bases from V and 4 from J; bases not matched to a gene: 12. The CDR3 is made up of 15 amino acids. CDR3 in DNA: TGCAGTGCATCGGACAGGGGAAGGGATGCCTATGGCTACACCTTC. Translating gives CSASDRGRDAYGYTF.

This clonotype has a count of ten or more. The chain is built from TRBV5-1 and TRBJ1-1; 9 bases are a match to TRBD1. CDR3 length: 13 residues. CDR1 is SGHRS and CDR2 is YFSETQ in the germline V gene. V was pared by 4 bases and J by 5 bases, with 3 bases of the junction left unmatched. The CDR3 DNA reads as TGCGCCAGCAGCAGGACAGGGGTTACTGAAGCTTTCTTT. This translates into CASSRTGVTEAFF.

This rearrangement joins TRBV2 to TRBJ1-1; D might be TRBD1 (5 bases). The CDR3 runs to 15 residues. Trimming removed 2 bases at V and 1 base at J, with 11 bases between. Germline V gene sequence: CDR1 SNHLY, CDR2 FYNNEI. CDR3 sequence (DNA): TGTGCCAGCAGTGAAAGGGCCCAGGGGAACACTGAAGCTTTCTTT. It codes for CASSERAQGNTEAFF.

This clonotype was seen many times. This sequence joins TRBV6-2 or TRBV6-3 and TRBJ2-7; 10 bases align to TRBD1. The CDR3 spans 16 residues. V lost 6 bases to trimming and J lost 3 bases; unmatched junction nucleotides: 11. The germline gives CDR1 MNHEY, CDR2 SVGEGT. The CDR3 region is CASRNLGTGDNYEQYF. CDR3 sequence (DNA): TGTGCCAGCAGGAACCTGGGGACAGGGGACAACTACGAGCAGTACTTC.

This clonotype appeared many times. J is TRBJ1-1 and V is TRBV5-1, with 8 bases that match TRBD1. This CDR3 spans 14 amino acids. The V and J ends lost 4 bases and 4 bases, in that order; junction bases with no gene match: 6. Germline V lookup: CDR1 SGHRS, CDR2 YFSETQ. The CDR3, as DNA: TGCGCCAGCAGCGCAACAGGGGGATCCACTGAAGCTTTCTTT. It codes for CASSATGGSTEAFF.

Concerning this clonotype: At one boundary the junction diverges from the germline segment, which might be a read error. This sequence joins TRBV18 and TRBJ1-5; D possibly corresponds to TRBD1 (5 bases). The CDR3 is 16 amino acids. Germline-derived CDR1 and CDR2 are KGHSH and LQKENI. The CDR3: CASAPSNGGGYQPQHF. CDR3 sequence (DNA): TGTGCCAGCGCACCATCGAATGGGGGGGGGTACCAGCCCCAGCATTTT. The whole variable domain, remainder taken from reference TRBV18 and TRBJ1-5, is NAGVMQNPRHLVRRRGQEARLRCSPMKGHSHVYWYRQLPEEGLKFMVYLQKENIIDESGMPKERFSAEFPKEGPSILRIQQVVRGDSAAYFCASAPSNGGGYQPQHFGDGTRLSIL.

The chain carries TRBV6-1 and TRBJ2-7; D unresolved. V lost 8 bases, J lost 5 bases, and 19 bases lay in between. The germline V gene has CDR1 MNHNS and CDR2 SASEGT. CDR3 length equals 14 residues. The CDR3 DNA follows: TGTGCCAGCCACGGGCAGCCAGCAACCGACGAGCAGTACTTC. It is translated as CASHGQPATDEQYF.

V usage is TRBV11-1 and J usage is TRBJ2-2; D is undetermined. Germline CDR1 reads SGHAT; CDR2 reads FQDESV (reference sequence). The germline V and J ends were trimmed by 2 bases and 2 bases, with 18 bases remaining between them. The CDR3 extends over 18 amino acids. The CDR3 reads CASSLRSLIWGNTGELFF. The CDR3 bases are TGTGCCAGCAGCTTAAGAAGCTTAATATGGGGAAACACCGGGGAGCTGTTTTTT.

The gene calls are TRBV12-3 or TRBV12-4 and TRBJ2-7, with D perhaps TRBD1 or TRBD2 (5 bases each). This CDR3 contains 14 residues. V was cut by 5 bases and J by 2 bases, with 13 bases left in between. Written as DNA, the CDR3 is TGTGCCAGCAGTCCGCTGGGACGTGCCTACGAGCAGTACTTC. Its translation is CASSPLGRAYEQYF.

This chain joins TRBV7-8 and TRBJ2-7; 10 bases line up with TRBD1. The CDR3 consists of 13 residues. V shed 8 bases, J shed 3 bases, and the junction held 4 bases outside the gene matches. The V gene's germline CDR1 is SGHVS and CDR2 FQNEAQ. The CDR3, as DNA: TGTGCCAGCGGGGACAGGGGCAACTACGAGCAGTACTTC. Protein sequence: CASGDRGNYEQYF.

This chain joins TRBV6-2 or TRBV6-3 and TRBJ2-7, with 8 bases identical to TRBD2. The CDR3 runs to 14 residues. Trimming took 5 bases from V and 3 from J; bases not matched to a gene: 6. Germline loops: CDR1 MNHEY, CDR2 SVGEGT. This CDR3 is CASSEREKFYEQYF. CDR3 sequence (DNA): TGTGCCAGCAGTGAGCGGGAGAAGTTCTACGAGCAGTACTTC.

This clonotype has a count of ten or more. The chain uses TRBV29-1 and TRBJ2-7; 7 bases align to TRBD2. The CDR3 loop spans 12 amino acids. The V gene's germline CDR1 is SQVTM and CDR2 ANQGSEA. V gave up 0 bases and J gave up 6 bases; unmatched junction bases: 2. The CDR3 DNA sequence: TGCAGCGTTGAAGATGGGGAGGGCGAGCAGTACTTC. Amino acids: CSVEDGEGEQYF.

There are many counts of this clonotype. The V call is TRBV5-1, the J call TRBJ1-5; D might be TRBD1 (6 bases). The CDR3 runs 14 residues. V was cut by 2 bases and J by 7 bases, with 13 bases left in between. The germline CDR1 and CDR2 sequences are SGHRS and YFSETQ. CDR3 DNA: TGCGCCAGCAGCTTATCAGGGGAGGGACAGCCCCAGCATTTT. Residues: CASSLSGEGQPQHF. Filled out from reference TRBV5-1 and TRBJ1-5, the complete variable domain reads KAGVTQTPRYLIKTRGQQVTLSCSPISGHRSVSWYQQTPGQGLQFLFEYFSETQRNKGNFPGRFSGRQFSNSRSEMNVSTLELGDSALYLCASSLSGEGQPQHFGDGTRLSIL.

This sequence joins TRBV6-1 and TRBJ1-5; weak D call: TRBD1 (6 bases). Germline V gene lookup returns CDR1 MNHNS and CDR2 SASEGT. The V and J ends lost 7 bases and 11 bases respectively, with 18 bases between them. This CDR3 is 13 amino acids long. The CDR3 coding sequence is TGTGCCAGCAAGAACCTGGGACAACCGGCCCAGCATTTT. Amino acids: CASKNLGQPAQHF.

Many counts were recorded for this clonotype. This chain connects TRBV7-9 to TRBJ1-1; D ambiguous. V lost 2 bases to trimming and J lost 5 bases, with 12 bases between them. Germline V lookup: CDR1 SEHNR, CDR2 FQNEAQ (reference sequence). The CDR3 sequence is 14 residues long. The CDR3 sequence is CASSLRPDRTEAFF. The CDR3 nucleotides read TGTGCCAGCAGCTTACGCCCCGATAGAACTGAAGCTTTCTTT. The entire variable domain, with the rest obtained from reference TRBV7-9 and TRBJ1-1, is as follows: DTGVSQNPRHKITKRGQNVTFRCDPISEHNRLYWYRQTLGQGPEFLTYFQNEAQLEKSRLLSDRFSAERPKGSFSTLEIQRTEQGDSAMYLCASSLRPDRTEAFFGQGTRLTVV.

The chain carries TRBV28 and TRBJ2-7; D is perhaps TRBD1 (7 bases). CDR1 and CDR2 from the germline V gene are MDHEN and SYDVKM. V lost 3 bases to trimming and J lost 4 bases, with 13 bases between them. The length of the CDR3 is 14 residues. The CDR3 bases are TGTGCCAGCAGTTTCCTCAGGGGGAGGTACGAGCAGTACTTC. As protein: CASSFLRGRYEQYF.